The 11 T cell receptor beta chains presented below share a single source sample, sequenced in a study of tumor-infiltrating lymphocytes in localized non-small cell lung cancer. Produced via immunoSEQ multiplex PCR; TCRdb's table is partial and in-frame only. The sample contains about 24,000 clones, roughly three fifths of which appear only once. The sample consisted of lung tumor tissue. These receptors all stem from a human donor with non-small cell lung cancer.

The rearrangement uses TRBV5-1 and TRBJ2-2, with 7 bases fitting TRBD1. Germline V gene sequence: CDR1 SGHRS, CDR2 YFSETQ. This CDR3 comprises 14 residues. With V trimmed by 5 bases and J by 3 bases, 4 bases remained unmatched. This CDR3 reads CASSFQGDTGELFF. The CDR3 coding sequence is TGCGCCAGCAGTTTCCAGGGGGACACCGGGGAGCTGTTTTTT.

CDR3 in DNA: TGCGCCAGCAGCCAAGTGGGTCGGACAGGGCGCTACGAGCAGTACTTC. Translating gives CASSQVGRTGRYEQYF. The rearrangement joins TRBV4-1 to TRBJ2-7, with TRBD1 matching over 8 bases. V shed 1 base and J 3 bases; nucleotides not matched to a gene: 8. Looked up from germline, CDR1 is MGHRA and CDR2 is YSYEKL. This CDR3 comprises 16 residues.

This clone has just one count. V is TRBV6-1 and J is TRBJ2-3; D gene unclear. This CDR3 is 12 amino acids long. Trimming removed 5 bases from V and 4 bases from J, with 7 bases in between. Germline CDR1 MNHNS, CDR2 SASEGT. CDR3 bases: TGTGCCAGCAGTTTGGATGCAGATACGCAGTATTTT. Translating it yields CASSLDADTQYF.

This sequence joins TRBV9 and TRBJ2-1, with 11 positions matching TRBD2. With 2 bases clipped from V and 0 bases from J, the junction kept 16 bases outside the gene matches. CDR3 size: 21 residues. Germline assignment: CDR1 SGDLS and CDR2 YYNGEE. CDR3 bases: TGTGCCAGCAGCGTCTCAATATTTCAGACTAGCGGGGTAAGCTCCTACAATGAGCAGTTCTTC. Translating gives CASSVSIFQTSGVSSYNEQFF. The complete variable domain, with remaining parts taken from reference TRBV9 and TRBJ2-1, reads DSGVTQTPKHLITATGQRVTLRCSPRSGDLSVYWYQQSLDQGLQFLIQYYNGEERAKGNILERFSAQQFPDLHSELNLSSLELGDSALYFCASSVSIFQTSGVSSYNEQFFGPGTRLTVL.

A few counts support this clone. Here the CDR3 reads CASSPWVMGYEQYF. CDR3 bases: TGTGCCAGCAGCCCATGGGTCATGGGTTACGAGCAGTACTTC. The chain carries TRBV9 and TRBJ2-7, with D unresolved. The CDR3 runs 14 residues. V gave up 4 bases and J gave up 4 bases, with 15 bases separating them. Germline V lookup: CDR1 SGDLS, CDR2 YYNGEE.

The CDR3 protein is CASSLGGVTYF. The CDR3 nucleotides are TGCGCCAGCAGCTTGGGAGGGGTCACGTACTTC. The chain uses TRBV5-1 and TRBJ2-7; D is perhaps TRBD1 or TRBD2 (5 bases each). Trimming cost V 0 bases and J 12 bases, with 10 bases left between them. The CDR3 length is 11 residues. Germline CDR1 is SGHRS and CDR2 is YFSETQ.

This clone was counted a few times. The chain uses TRBV18 and TRBJ2-1; no firm D call. The length of the CDR3 is 13 residues. CDR1 is KGHSH and CDR2 is LQKENI in the germline V gene. Deletions cut 2 bases from V and 11 bases from J, with 13 bases between. Written as DNA, the CDR3 is TGTGCCAGCTCACCATCTCAAGGGCATCAGCAGTTCTTC. Translating it yields CASSPSQGHQQFF.

The chain combines TRBV6-5 with TRBJ2-5, with 7 bases fitting TRBD1. CDR3 length: 14 residues. Germline V CDR1 and CDR2: MNHEY, SVGAGI. Unmatched junction bases numbered 8, after V lost 6 bases and J lost 4 bases. CDR3 DNA sequence: TGTGCCAGCAGCGCAAGACAGGGCTTAGAGACCCAGTACTTC. Its translation: CASSARQGLETQYF.

This CDR3 is CASSLGTVQYNEQFF. Here the CDR3 DNA reads TGCGCCAGCAGCTTGGGGACTGTCCAATACAATGAGCAGTTCTTC. This rearrangement joins TRBV5-1 to TRBJ2-1; a weak D match, TRBD2 (5 bases). Trimming left V 0 bases short and J 4 bases short, with 11 bases between. CDR3 size: 15 residues. In germline, CDR1 is SGHRS, CDR2 YFSETQ.

This clone appeared a single time. This rearrangement joins TRBV5-1 to TRBJ2-7; 7 positions match TRBD2. The CDR3 extends over 12 amino acids. CDR1 and CDR2 from the germline V gene are SGHRS and YFSETQ. After removal of 0 bases from V and 6 bases from J, the junction contained 0 bases not matched to a gene. DNA for the CDR3: TGCGCCAGCAGCTTGGGGGAGGGCGAGCAGTACTTC. Protein sequence: CASSLGEGEQYF.

J is TRBJ2-1 and V is TRBV5-1; TRBD2 matches at 11 bases. The CDR3 covers 17 residues. Germline CDR1 is SGHRS and CDR2 is YFSETQ. The V segment lost 0 bases and the J segment 8 bases; nucleotides outside the gene matches: 10. CDR3 residues: CASSLGLTSGSIDEQFF. In DNA, the CDR3 is TGCGCCAGCAGCTTGGGCCTTACTAGCGGGAGTATCGATGAGCAGTTCTTC.